This T cell receptor beta chain was obtained from a study of cytomegalovirus exposure and HLA in healthy donors. The study ran its PCR with 60 Vbeta and 13 Jbeta primers. Sequenced by immunoSEQ multiplex PCR; TCRdb stores in-frame clones only, minus some. The repertoire holds just over 200,000 clones, with 70% as singletons. The CDR3 consists of 15 residues. The germline gives CDR1 MDHEN, CDR2 SYDVKM. V shed 5 bases and J 2 bases; nucleotides not matched to a gene: 7. The clonotype originates from a man aged 35-49 years in good health and CMV-seropositive. The V and J genes are TRBV28 and TRBJ2-7; 9 nucleotides match TRBD1. The sequenced sample consisted of PBMCs. The CDR3 sequence is CASSLLRTGAYEQYF. As DNA, the CDR3 is TGTGCCAGCAGTCTTCTGAGGACAGGGGCCTACGAGCAGTACTTC.